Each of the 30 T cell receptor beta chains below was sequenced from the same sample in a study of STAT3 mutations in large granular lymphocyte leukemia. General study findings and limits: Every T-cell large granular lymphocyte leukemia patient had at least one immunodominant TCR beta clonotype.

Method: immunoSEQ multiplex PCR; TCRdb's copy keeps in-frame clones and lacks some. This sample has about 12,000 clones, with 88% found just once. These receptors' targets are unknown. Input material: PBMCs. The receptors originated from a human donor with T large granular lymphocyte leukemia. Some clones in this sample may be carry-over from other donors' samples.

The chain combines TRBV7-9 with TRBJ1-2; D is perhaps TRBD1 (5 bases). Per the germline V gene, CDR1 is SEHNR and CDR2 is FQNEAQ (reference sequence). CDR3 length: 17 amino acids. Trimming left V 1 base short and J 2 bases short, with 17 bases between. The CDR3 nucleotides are TGTGCCAGCAGCTTAGACGGTAGCAGGGCCCTCAACTATGGCTACACCTTC. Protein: CASSLDGSRALNYGYTF.

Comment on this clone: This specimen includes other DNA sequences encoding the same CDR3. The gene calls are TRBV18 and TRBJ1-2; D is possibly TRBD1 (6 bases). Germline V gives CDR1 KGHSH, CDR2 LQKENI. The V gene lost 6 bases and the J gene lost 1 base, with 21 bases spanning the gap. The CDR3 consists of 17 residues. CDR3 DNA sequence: TGTGCCAGCTCTAATAAGGAGGCACAGGGCCGTAACTATGGCTACACCTTC. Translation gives CASSNKEAQGRNYGYTF.

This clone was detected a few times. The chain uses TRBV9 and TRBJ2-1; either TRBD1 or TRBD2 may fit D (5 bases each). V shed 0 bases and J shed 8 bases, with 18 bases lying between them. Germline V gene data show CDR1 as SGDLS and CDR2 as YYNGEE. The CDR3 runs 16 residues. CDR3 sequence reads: CASSVGGRLGVDEQFF. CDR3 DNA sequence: TGTGCCAGCAGCGTAGGGGGCCGGCTGGGGGTCGATGAGCAGTTCTTC.

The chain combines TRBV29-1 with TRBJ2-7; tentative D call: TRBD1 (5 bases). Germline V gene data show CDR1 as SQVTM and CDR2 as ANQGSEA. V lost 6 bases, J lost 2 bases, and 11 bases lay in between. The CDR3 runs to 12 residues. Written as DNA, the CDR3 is TGCAGCGTGTTGACAGAGACCTACGAGCAGTACTTC. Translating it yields CSVLTETYEQYF.

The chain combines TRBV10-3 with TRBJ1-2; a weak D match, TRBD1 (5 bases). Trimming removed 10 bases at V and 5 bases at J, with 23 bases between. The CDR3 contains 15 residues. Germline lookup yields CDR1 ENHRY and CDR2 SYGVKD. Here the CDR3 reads CATTQDGTGLYGYTF. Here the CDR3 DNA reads TGTGCCACCACCCAAGACGGCACGGGGCTTTATGGCTACACCTTC.

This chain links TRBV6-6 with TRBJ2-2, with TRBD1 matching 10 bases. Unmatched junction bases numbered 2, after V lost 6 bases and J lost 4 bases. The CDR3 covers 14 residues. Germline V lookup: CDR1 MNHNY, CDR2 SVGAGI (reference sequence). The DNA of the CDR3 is TGTGCCAGCAGGAGGACAGGGGGCACCGGGGAGCTGTTTTTT. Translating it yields CASRRTGGTGELFF.

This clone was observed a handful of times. The CDR3 region is CASSRDSYTDTQYF. DNA for the CDR3: TGTGCCAGCAGCCGGGACTCATACACAGATACGCAGTATTTT. V and J are TRBV28 and TRBJ2-3; D is possibly TRBD2 (6 bases). V was clipped by 6 bases and J by 2 bases, with 12 bases between them. The CDR3 length is 14 residues. The V gene's germline CDR1 is MDHEN and CDR2 SYDVKM. The full variable domain, completed using reference TRBV28 and TRBJ2-3, is DVKVTQSSRYLVKRTGEKVFLECVQDMDHENMFWYRQDPGLGLRLIYFSYDVKMKEKGDIPEGYSVSREKKERFSLILESASTNQTSMYLCASSRDSYTDTQYFGPGTRLTVL.

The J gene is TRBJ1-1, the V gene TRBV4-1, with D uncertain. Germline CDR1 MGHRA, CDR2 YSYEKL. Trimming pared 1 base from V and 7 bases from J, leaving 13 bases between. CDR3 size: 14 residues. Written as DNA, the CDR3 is TGCGCCAGCAGCCAAGGACTGCTGGGTGGTGAAGCTTTCTTT. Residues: CASSQGLLGGEAFF.

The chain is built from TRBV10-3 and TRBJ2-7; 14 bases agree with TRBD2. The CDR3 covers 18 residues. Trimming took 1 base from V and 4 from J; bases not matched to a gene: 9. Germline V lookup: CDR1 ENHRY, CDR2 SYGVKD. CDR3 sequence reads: CAISEWEGGLAGAYEQYF. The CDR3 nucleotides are TGTGCCATCAGTGAGTGGGAGGGGGGACTAGCGGGAGCTTACGAGCAGTACTTC.

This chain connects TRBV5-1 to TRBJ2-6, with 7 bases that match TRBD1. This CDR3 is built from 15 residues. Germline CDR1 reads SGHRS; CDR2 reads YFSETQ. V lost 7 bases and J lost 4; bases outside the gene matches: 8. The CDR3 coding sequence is TGCGCCAGCCGACAGGGTTTGTTAGGGGCCAACGTCCTGACTTTC. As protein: CASRQGLLGANVLTF. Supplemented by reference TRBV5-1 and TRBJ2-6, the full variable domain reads KAGVTQTPRYLIKTRGQQVTLSCSPISGHRSVSWYQQTPGQGLQFLFEYFSETQRNKGNFPGRFSGRQFSNSRSEMNVSTLELGDSALYLCASRQGLLGANVLTFGAGSRLTVL.

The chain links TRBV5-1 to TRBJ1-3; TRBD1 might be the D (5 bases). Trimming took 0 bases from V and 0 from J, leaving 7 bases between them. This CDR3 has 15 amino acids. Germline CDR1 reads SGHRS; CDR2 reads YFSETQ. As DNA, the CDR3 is TGCGCCAGCAGCTTGGACAGGCCCTCTGGAAACACCATATATTTT. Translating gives CASSLDRPSGNTIYF.

The CDR3 coding sequence is TGCGCCAGCAGCTTGGGACTAGCGGGAGTGGAAGAGACCCAGTACTTC. Translated, it gives CASSLGLAGVEETQYF. The chain employs TRBV5-1 and TRBJ2-5, with TRBD2 matching 12 bases. J gave up 3 bases and V 0 bases, and 3 bases lay outside the gene matches. This CDR3 has 16 amino acids. Germline V gene lookup returns CDR1 SGHRS and CDR2 YFSETQ.

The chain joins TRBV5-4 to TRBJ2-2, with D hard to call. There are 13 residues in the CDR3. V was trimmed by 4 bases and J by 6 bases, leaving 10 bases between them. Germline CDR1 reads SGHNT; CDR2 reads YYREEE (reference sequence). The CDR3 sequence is CASSVGGSGELFF. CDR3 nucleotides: TGTGCCAGCAGCGTGGGTGGGTCCGGGGAGCTGTTTTTT.

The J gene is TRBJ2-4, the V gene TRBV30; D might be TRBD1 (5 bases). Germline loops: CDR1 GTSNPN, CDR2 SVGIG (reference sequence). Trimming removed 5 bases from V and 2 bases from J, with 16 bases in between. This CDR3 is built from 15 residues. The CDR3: CAWGNDRRTKNIQYF. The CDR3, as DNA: TGTGCCTGGGGGAACGACAGAAGGACCAAAAACATTCAGTACTTC.

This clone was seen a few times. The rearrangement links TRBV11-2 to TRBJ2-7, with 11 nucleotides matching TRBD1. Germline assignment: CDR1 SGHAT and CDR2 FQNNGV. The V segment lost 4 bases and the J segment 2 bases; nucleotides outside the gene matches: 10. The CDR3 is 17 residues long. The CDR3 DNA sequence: TGTGCCAGCAGCTCGAAAACCCCGGGACAGGGGGCCTACGAGCAGTACTTC. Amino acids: CASSSKTPGQGAYEQYF. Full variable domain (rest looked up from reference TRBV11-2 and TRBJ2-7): EAGVAQSPRYKIIEKRQSVAFWCNPISGHATLYWYQQILGQGPKLLIQFQNNGVVDDSQLPKDRFSAERLKGVDSTLKIQPAKLEDSAVYLCASSSKTPGQGAYEQYFGPGTRLTVT.

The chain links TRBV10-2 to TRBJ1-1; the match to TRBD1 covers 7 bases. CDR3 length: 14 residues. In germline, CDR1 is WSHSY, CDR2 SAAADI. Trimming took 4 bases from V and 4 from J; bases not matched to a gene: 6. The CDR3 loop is CASSGAGGTTEAFF. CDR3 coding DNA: TGCGCCAGCAGTGGGGCAGGGGGGACCACTGAAGCTTTCTTT.

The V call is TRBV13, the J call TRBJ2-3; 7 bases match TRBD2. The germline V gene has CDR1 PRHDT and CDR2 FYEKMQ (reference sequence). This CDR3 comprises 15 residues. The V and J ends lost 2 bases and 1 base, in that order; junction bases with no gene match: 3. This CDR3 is CASSLRGRGTDTQYF. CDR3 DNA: TGTGCCAGCAGCTTAAGAGGGAGGGGCACAGATACGCAGTATTTT.

Here the CDR3 reads CASSQGVRTSGRSDTQYF. CDR3 DNA: TGCGCCAGCAGCCAAGGAGTCAGAACTAGCGGGCGGTCAGATACGCAGTATTTT. The chain recombines TRBV4-1 with TRBJ2-3; 9 nucleotides match TRBD2. The V segment lost 1 base and the J segment 4 bases; nucleotides outside the gene matches: 12. Germline V gene data show CDR1 as MGHRA and CDR2 as YSYEKL. This CDR3 comprises 18 residues.

CDR3 sequence reads: CASSLSGTGWNIQYF. The CDR3 coding sequence is TGTGCCAGCAGTTTATCCGGAACGGGGTGGAACATTCAGTACTTC. The rearrangement links TRBV27 to TRBJ2-4; TRBD2 might be the D (5 bases). This CDR3 comprises 15 residues. The V gene's germline CDR1 is MNHEY and CDR2 SMNVEV (reference sequence). The V gene lost 0 bases and the J gene lost 7 bases, with 13 bases spanning the gap.

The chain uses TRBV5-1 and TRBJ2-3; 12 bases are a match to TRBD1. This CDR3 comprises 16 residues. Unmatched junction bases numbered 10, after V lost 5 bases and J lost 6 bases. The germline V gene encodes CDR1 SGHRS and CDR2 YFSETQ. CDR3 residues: CASRPVPGQGADTQYF. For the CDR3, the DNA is TGCGCCAGCAGACCAGTCCCGGGACAGGGGGCGGATACGCAGTATTTT.

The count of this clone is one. CDR3 in amino acids: CASSFLDRETEAFF. CDR3 nucleotide sequence: TGTGCCAGCAGTTTTCTGGACAGGGAGACTGAAGCTTTCTTT. The chain couples TRBV28 to TRBJ1-1, with TRBD1 matching 8 bases. The V gene end was trimmed by 3 bases and the J gene end by 5 bases; junction bases not matched to a gene: 5. The CDR3 extends over 14 amino acids. CDR1 MDHEN and CDR2 SYDVKM come from the germline V gene.

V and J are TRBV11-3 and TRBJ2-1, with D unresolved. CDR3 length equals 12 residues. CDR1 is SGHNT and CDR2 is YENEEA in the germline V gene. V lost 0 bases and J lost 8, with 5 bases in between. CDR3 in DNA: TGTGCCAGCAGCTTAGATCTCGATGAGCAGTTCTTC. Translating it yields CASSLDLDEQFF.

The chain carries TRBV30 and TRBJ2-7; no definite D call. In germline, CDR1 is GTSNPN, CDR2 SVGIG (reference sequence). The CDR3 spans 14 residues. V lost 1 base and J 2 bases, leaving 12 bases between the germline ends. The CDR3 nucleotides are TGTGCCTGGAGTGATGGGGTTTACCCCTACGAGCAGTACTTC. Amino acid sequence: CAWSDGVYPYEQYF.

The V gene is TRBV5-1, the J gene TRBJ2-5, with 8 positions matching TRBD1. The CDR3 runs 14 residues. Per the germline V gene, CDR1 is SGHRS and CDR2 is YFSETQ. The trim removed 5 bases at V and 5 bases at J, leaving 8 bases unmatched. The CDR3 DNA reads TGCGCCAGCAGAGAGGACAGGGCGGCCGAGACCCAGTACTTC. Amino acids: CASREDRAAETQYF.

The CDR3 spells CASSDDRGDSPLHF. CDR3 in DNA: TGTGCCAGCAGTGACGACAGGGGGGATTCACCCCTCCACTTT. V is TRBV6-1 and J is TRBJ1-6, with TRBD1 identical over 9 bases. V trimming: 3 bases; J trimming: 8 bases; junction bases outside the gene matches: 2. CDR1 and CDR2 from the germline V gene are MNHNS and SASEGT. This CDR3 is built from 14 residues.

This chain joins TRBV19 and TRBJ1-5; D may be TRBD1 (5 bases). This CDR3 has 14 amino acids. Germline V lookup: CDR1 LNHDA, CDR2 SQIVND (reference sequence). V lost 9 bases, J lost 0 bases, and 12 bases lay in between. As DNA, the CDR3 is TGTGCCAGCCAGACAGTGAATAGCAATCAGCCCCAGCATTTT. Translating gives CASQTVNSNQPQHF. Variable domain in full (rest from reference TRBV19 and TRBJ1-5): DGGITQSPKYLFRKEGQNVTLSCEQNLNHDAMYWYRQDPGQGLRLIYYSQIVNDFQKGDIAEGYSVSREKKESFPLTVTSAQKNPTAFYLCASQTVNSNQPQHFGDGTRLSIL.

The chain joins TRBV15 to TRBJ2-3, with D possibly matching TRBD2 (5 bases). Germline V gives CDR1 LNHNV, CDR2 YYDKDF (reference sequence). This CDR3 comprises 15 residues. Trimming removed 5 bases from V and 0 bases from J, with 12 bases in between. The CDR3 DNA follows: TGTGCCACCAGCCCCGGGCTAGCTAGCACAGATACGCAGTATTTT. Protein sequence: CATSPGLASTDTQYF.

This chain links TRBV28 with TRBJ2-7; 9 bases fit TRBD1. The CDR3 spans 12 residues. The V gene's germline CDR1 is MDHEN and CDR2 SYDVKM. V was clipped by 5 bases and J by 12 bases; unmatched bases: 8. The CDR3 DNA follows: TGTGCCAGCAGTCCCCGGGGACAGGGACTGTACGTC. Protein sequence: CASSPRGQGLYV.

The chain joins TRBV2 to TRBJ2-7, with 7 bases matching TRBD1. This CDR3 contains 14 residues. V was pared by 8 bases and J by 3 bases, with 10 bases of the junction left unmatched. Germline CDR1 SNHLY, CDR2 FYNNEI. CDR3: CASAPGQRLYEQYF. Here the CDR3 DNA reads TGTGCCAGCGCCCCGGGACAGCGCCTCTACGAGCAGTACTTC.

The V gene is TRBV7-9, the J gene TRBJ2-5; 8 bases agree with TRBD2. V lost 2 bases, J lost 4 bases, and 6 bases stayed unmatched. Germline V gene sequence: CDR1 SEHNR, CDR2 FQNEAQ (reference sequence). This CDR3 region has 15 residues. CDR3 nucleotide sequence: TGTGCCAGCAGCTTAAGCGGGGGCGGGGGAGAGACCCAGTACTTC. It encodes CASSLSGGGGETQYF.